Only one count was recorded for the clone carrying this T cell receptor (beta chain). Antigen: not known. V dropped 4 bases and J dropped 5 bases, with 3 bases sitting between them. There are 11 residues in the CDR3. The V gene's germline CDR1 is SGHRS and CDR2 YFSETQ. The data stem from a study of T cell responses to AZD1222 COVID-19 vaccine. Points from the study as a whole: Seropositive at baseline were only a handful of AZD1222 recipients. Nearly half of spike-specific TCRs reportedly target unmutated variant regions.

Pooled together were second doses at about 4 or about 12 weeks. Data came from immunoSEQ multiplex PCR; TCRdb stores just in-frame clones and leaves some out. The sample has fewer than 140,000 clones, about 90% seen once. The J gene is TRBJ2-2, the V gene TRBV5-1, with D uncertain. The source was peripheral blood, collected 28 days after the second AZD1222 dose. The TCR sequence derives from an adult who received the AZD1222 COVID-19 vaccine. CDR3 amino acids: CASSSTGELFF. The CDR3, as DNA: TGCGCCAGCAGCAGTACCGGGGAGCTGTTTTTT.